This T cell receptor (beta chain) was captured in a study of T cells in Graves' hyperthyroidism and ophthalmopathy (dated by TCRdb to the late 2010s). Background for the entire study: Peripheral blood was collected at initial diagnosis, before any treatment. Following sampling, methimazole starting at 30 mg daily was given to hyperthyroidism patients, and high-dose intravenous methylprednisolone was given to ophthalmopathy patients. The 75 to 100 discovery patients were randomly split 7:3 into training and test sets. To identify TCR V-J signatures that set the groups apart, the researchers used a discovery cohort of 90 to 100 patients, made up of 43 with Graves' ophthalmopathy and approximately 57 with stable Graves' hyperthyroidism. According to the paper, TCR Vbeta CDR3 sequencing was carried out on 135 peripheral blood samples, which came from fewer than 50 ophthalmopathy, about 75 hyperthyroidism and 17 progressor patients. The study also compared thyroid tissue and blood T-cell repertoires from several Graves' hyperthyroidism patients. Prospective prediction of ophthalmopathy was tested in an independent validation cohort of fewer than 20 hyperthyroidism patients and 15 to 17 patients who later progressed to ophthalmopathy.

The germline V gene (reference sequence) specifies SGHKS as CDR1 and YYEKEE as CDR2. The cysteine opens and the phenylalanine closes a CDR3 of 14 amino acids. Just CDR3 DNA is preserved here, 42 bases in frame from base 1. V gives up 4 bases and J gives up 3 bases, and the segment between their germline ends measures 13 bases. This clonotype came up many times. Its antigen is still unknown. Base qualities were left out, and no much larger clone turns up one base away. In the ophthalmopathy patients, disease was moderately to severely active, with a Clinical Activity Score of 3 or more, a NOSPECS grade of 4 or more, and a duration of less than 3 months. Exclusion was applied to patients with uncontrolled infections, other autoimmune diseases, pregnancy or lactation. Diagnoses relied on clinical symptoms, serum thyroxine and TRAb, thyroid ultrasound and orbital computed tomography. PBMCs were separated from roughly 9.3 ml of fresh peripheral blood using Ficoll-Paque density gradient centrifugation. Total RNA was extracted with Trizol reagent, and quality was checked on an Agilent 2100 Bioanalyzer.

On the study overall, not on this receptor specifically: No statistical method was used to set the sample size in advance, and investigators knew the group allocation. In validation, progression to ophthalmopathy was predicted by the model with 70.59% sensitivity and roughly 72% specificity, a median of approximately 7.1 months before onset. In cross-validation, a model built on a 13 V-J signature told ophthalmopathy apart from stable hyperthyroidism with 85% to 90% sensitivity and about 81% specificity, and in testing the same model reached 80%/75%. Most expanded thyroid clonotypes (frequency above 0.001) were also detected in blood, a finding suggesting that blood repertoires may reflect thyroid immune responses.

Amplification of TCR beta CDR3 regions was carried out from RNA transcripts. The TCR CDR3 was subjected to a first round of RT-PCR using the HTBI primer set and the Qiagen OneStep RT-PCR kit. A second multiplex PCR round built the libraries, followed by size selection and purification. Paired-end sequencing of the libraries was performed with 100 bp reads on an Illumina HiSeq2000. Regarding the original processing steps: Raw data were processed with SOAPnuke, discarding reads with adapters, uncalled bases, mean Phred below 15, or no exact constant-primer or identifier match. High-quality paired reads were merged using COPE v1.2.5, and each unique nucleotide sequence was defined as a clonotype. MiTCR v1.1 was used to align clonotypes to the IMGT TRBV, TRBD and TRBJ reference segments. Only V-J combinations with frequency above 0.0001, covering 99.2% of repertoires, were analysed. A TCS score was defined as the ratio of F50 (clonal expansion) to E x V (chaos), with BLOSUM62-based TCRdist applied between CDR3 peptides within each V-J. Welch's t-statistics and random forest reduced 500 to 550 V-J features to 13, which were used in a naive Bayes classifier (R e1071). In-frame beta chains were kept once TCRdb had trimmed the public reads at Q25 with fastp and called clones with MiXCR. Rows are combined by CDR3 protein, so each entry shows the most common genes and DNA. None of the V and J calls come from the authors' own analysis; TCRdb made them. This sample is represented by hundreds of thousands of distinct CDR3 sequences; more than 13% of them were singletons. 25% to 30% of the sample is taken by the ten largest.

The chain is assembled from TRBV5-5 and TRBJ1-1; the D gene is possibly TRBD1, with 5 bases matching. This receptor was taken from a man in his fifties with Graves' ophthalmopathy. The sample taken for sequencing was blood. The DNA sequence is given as TGTGCCAGCAGCCCCGGGAGGGGCTACACTGAAGCTTTCTTT. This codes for CASSPGRGYTEAFF.